This is a list of T cell receptor beta chains from one sample in a study of cytomegalovirus exposure and HLA in healthy donors. The repertoire was sequenced with immunoSEQ multiplex PCR; TCRdb's copy has only in-frame clones and lacks some. The sample has 240,000 or so clones, approximately 86% seen once; the top ten hold 0.95% to 1.5%. The material sequenced was PBMCs. The receptors stem from a woman aged 25 to 39 in good health and CMV-seropositive. The CDR3 runs from the conserved cysteine through the conserved F or W.

>TRBJ1-2|TRBV6-1
CASSESGGSNYGYTF
>TRBJ2-7|TRBV7-9
CASSIGQAGAYEQYF
>TRBJ2-1|TRBV7-7
CASSLSIPSSGNRQFF
>TRBJ2-1|TRBV4-1
CASRQDMGLAGNEQFF
>TRBJ2-7|TRBV4-1
CASSQYPRGLAQTTYEQYF
>TRBJ2-2|TRBV5-1
CASGAGVTGELFF
>TRBJ2-3|TRBV27
CASSFLGLGLAGDTDTQYF
>TRBJ2-2|TRBV6-4
CASREAGWTGELFF
>TRBJ2-3|TRBV18
CASSPTQGSATWAGDGLGKNTQYF
>TRBJ1-5|TRBV19
CASSIPGQPFGSNQPQHF
>TRBJ1-1|TRBV28
CASSVQGPRNTEAFF
>TRBJ2-1|TRBV6-1
CASSPDSYNEQFF
>TRBJ2-7|TRBV9
CASSVAVAGATEQYF
>TRBJ2-7|TRBV4-2
CASSQDPSGRAFSYEQYF
>TRBJ1-3|TRBV18
CASSPAQGVGNTIYF
>TRBJ2-1|TRBV27
CASSLGLAGVHEQFF
>TRBJ1-2|TRBV27
CASRGDGYTF
>TRBJ1-2|TRBV7-6
CASSFGQSTNYGYTF
>TRBJ1-1|TRBV5-1
CASSLGRQGSNTEAFF
>TRBJ1-2|TRBV19
CASRDRATYGYTF
>TRBJ2-1|TRBV2
CASSMLAGSYNEQFF
>TRBJ2-1|TRBV27
CASSRDSEYEQFF
>TRBJ2-7|TRBV13
CASSQLLAGSSYEQYF
>TRBJ2-7|TRBV27
CASSLTDNSYEQYF
>TRBJ2-2|TRBV10-3
CAIMGTGNTGELFF